The clone carrying this T cell receptor (beta chain) has a single count. Its antigen remains unknown. Assay used: immunoSEQ multiplex PCR; TCRdb lists only in-frame clones, some missing. The table shows more than 50,000 clones, with around 86% occurring only once. Germline V gives CDR1 LGHNA, CDR2 YNFKEQ. The CDR3 consists of 16 residues. Trimming pared 4 bases from V and 4 bases from J, leaving 16 bases between. This record comes from a study of T cells in localized non-small cell lung cancer. Study results and limitations: Tumor showed lower T cell clonality than uninvolved adjacent lung, where it was highest. Longer survival (overall) was linked to higher T cell density in blood. For the top 100 tumor clones, a median roughly 56 also appeared in adjacent lung.

The sequenced sample was peripheral blood, obtained before any cancer treatment. The chain couples TRBV4-2 to TRBJ1-4; D not certain. The clonotype was recovered from a female donor of 60 years or more with stage II squamous cell lung carcinoma. DNA of the CDR3: TGTGCCAGCAGCCCGAATGGGAACTCCCGTAATGAAAAACTGTTTTTT. It codes for CASSPNGNSRNEKLFF.